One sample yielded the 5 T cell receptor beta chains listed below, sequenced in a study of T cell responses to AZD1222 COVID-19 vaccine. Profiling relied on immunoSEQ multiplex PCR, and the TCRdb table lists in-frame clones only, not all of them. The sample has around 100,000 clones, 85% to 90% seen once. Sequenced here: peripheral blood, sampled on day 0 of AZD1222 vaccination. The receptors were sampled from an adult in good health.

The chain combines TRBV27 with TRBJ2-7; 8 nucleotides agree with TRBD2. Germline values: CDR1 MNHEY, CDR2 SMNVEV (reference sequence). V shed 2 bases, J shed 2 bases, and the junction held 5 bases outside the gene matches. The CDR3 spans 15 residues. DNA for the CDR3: TGTGCCAGCAGTTTACGACTAGCGAGCACCTACGAGCAGTACTTC. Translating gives CASSLRLASTYEQYF.

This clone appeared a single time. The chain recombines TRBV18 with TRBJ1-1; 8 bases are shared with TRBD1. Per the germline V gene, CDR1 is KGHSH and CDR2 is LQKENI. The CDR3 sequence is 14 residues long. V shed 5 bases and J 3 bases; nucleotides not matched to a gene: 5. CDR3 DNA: TGTGCCAGCTCATGGGCAGGGGGCCACACTGAAGCTTTCTTT. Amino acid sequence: CASSWAGGHTEAFF.

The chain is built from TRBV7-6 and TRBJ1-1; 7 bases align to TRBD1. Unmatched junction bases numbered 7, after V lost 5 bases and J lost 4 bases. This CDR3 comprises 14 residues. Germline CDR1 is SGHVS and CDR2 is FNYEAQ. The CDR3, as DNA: TGTGCCAGCAGCCCTGGGACAGACGTCACTGAAGCTTTCTTT. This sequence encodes CASSPGTDVTEAFF.

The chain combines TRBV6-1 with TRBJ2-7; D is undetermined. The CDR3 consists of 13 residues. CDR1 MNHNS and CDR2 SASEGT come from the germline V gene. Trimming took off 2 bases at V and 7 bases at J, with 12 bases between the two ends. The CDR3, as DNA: TGTGCCAGCAGTGAACCCCCGCGAGTAGAGCAGTACTTC. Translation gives CASSEPPRVEQYF.

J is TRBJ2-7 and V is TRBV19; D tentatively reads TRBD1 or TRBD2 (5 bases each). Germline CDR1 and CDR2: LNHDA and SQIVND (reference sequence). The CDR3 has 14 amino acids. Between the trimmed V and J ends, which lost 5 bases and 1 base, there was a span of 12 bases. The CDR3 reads CASSSGPRSYEQYF. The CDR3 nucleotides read TGTGCCAGTAGTTCGGGACCGAGGTCCTACGAGCAGTACTTC.